This entry describes one T cell receptor beta chain. The clone's antigen remains unknown. Qualities for individual bases were not recorded, and no much larger clone is one base off. These data originate in a study of OX40 agonist ivuxolimab in advanced cancers. General notes on the study: Ivuxolimab, which targeted the costimulatory receptor OX40 (CD134), was an agonistic, fully human IgG2 monoclonal antibody. Intravenous ivuxolimab was administered to patients every 2 weeks at six dose levels: 0.01, 0.1, 0.3, 1.5, 3 and 10 mg/kg. Among the roughly 50 dose-escalation patients, around 20 had hepatocellular carcinoma, 15 or so melanoma, 9 renal cell carcinoma and 9 head and neck cancer. The dose-escalation cohort was 82.7% male with a mean age of about 54 years, ranging from roughly 23 to 85. Prior anti-PD-1, anti-PD-L1 or anti-CTLA-4 therapy was permitted, and checkpoint inhibitors had been received by less than 45% of dose-escalation patients. Three dose-escalation patients achieved partial responses, one with hepatocellular carcinoma and two with cutaneous melanoma. Peripheral TCRbeta sequencing was intended to test whether TCR sequence diversity was altered and clonal T-cell expansion was caused by ivuxolimab. The paper covers the monotherapy dose-escalation part of the phase I ivuxolimab trial, which included N ≈ 57 patients. The research as a whole found: At doses of 0.1 to 3.0 mg/kg, clonal expansion of both CD4+ and CD8+ T cells in blood was seen between baseline and week 6. In the 0.1-3.0 mg/kg groups, partial responders had among the lowest normalized peripheral clonal expansion, particularly in CD8+ T cells. Which antigens the clonally expanded peripheral T cells were specific for was not determined. On average, CD8+ T cells showed more expanded clones than CD4+ T cells after ivuxolimab. Low levels of normalized T-cell clonal expansion were also seen in some nonresponding patients.

The CDR3 runs 13 residues from the cysteine to the phenylalanine. Of all the DNA, just the CDR3 is kept, 39 bases in frame from base 1. The junction carries 16 bases between V and J, which are trimmed by 5 bases and 10 bases respectively. In the germline V gene, CDR1 corresponds to MDHEN and CDR2 to SYDVKM. Genomic DNA was extracted from sorted cells for sequencing of the TCRbeta CDR3 region. The immunoSEQ Assay was used for sequencing of TCRbeta CDR3 regions. Sourced from immuneACCESS, this table was stored by TCRdb with only in-frame sequences that have V and J called. A share of the clones is absent; for the studies checked, an unresolved V gene accounts for under half, and the remainder has no known explanation. Within this sample are approximately 70,000 clones, with about four fifths of them counted one time only. The ten largest account for 5% to 6% of the sample. Patients with a history of autoimmune disease or receiving systemic immunosuppression were excluded from the trial. Peripheral blood for TCR sequencing was collected from all dose cohorts at baseline, on cycle 4 day 1, and on cycle 7 day 1. Samples were obtained from an open-label, multicenter, first-in-human phase I dose-escalation trial of ivuxolimab. Adults with locally advanced or metastatic melanoma, renal cell, hepatocellular, or head and neck squamous cell carcinoma were enrolled in the trial. CD4+ and CD8+ T cells were sorted separately from peripheral blood before TCR sequencing.

The TCR sequence derives from an adult with an advanced solid tumor such as melanoma, head and neck, liver or kidney cancer. The sequence links TRBV28 to TRBJ2-3; the D gene is perhaps TRBD1 or TRBD2, as each covers 5 bases. The sequencing used CD4+ or CD8+ T cells sorted from blood, collected in a trial of the OX40 agonist ivuxolimab. In nucleotides, the sequence is TGTGCCAGCAGTGGATATGAGGGGTTTCCGCAGTATTTT. Its protein is CASSGYEGFPQYF.